These 9 T cell receptor beta chains were all obtained from the same sample, sequenced in a study of neoadjuvant anti-PD-1 for oral cavity cancer. The data were produced by immunoSEQ multiplex PCR, yet TCRdb's version contains in-frame clones alone and is incomplete. This sample has 6,000 to 8,500 clones; about 50% occur once, and the top ten carry roughly 28%. Source: tumor tissue, taken before nivolumab (anti-PD-1) treatment. The receptors were gathered from a person aged 40 to 85 with oral cavity squamous cell carcinoma.

The chain employs TRBV5-1 and TRBJ2-6; D unclear. This CDR3 has 15 residues. Germline V gene data show CDR1 as SGHRS and CDR2 as YFSETQ. V was trimmed by 0 bases and J by 0 bases, leaving 4 bases between them. The CDR3 DNA reads TGCGCCAGCAGCTTGGATGTCTCTGGGGCCAACGTCCTGACTTTC. This codes for CASSLDVSGANVLTF.

The sample holds a few counts of this clone. V and J are TRBV29-1 and TRBJ1-1, with 8 bases fitting TRBD1. Looked up from germline, CDR1 is SQVTM and CDR2 is ANQGSEA. Trimming cost V 7 bases and J 5 bases; bases outside gene matches: 9. The length of the CDR3 is 13 residues. The CDR3 here is CSAVKTGGTEAFF. The CDR3, as DNA: TGCAGCGCCGTGAAAACAGGGGGTACTGAAGCTTTCTTT.

The V gene is TRBV11-2, the J gene TRBJ2-1, with TRBD2 matching 11 bases. J lost 3 bases, V lost 6 bases, and 4 bases had no gene match. The CDR3 has 15 amino acids. Per the germline V gene, CDR1 is SGHAT and CDR2 is FQNNGV. CDR3 sequence reads: CASSSGLADYNEQFF. The CDR3 coding sequence is TGTGCCAGCAGTTCGGGACTAGCGGACTACAATGAGCAGTTCTTC.

V and J are TRBV7-7 and TRBJ2-1; 8 bases map to TRBD2. CDR3 length: 14 amino acids. After removal of 1 base from V and 5 bases from J, the junction contained 1 base not matched to a gene. Germline V gene sequence: CDR1 SSHAT, CDR2 FNYEAQ (reference sequence). CDR3 DNA sequence: TGTGCCAGCAGCTTAGGGACTAGCAACAATGAGCAGTTCTTC. Translated, it gives CASSLGTSNNEQFF.

This clone was picked up a small number of times. V usage is TRBV4-3 and J usage is TRBJ1-1; no firm D call. Germline-derived CDR1 and CDR2 are LGHNA and YSLEER. The length of the CDR3 is 17 residues. Trimming removed 4 bases from V and 0 bases from J, with 18 bases in between. The chain's CDR3 is CASSPRGNTAMNTEAFF. The CDR3, as DNA: TGCGCCAGCAGCCCGAGAGGGAACACAGCCATGAACACTGAAGCTTTCTTT.

The CDR3 region is CATSRPYPEGETQYF. The DNA for the CDR3 is TGTGCCACCAGCAGGCCCTATCCCGAGGGAGAGACCCAGTACTTC. The V call is TRBV15, the J call TRBJ2-5; D is perhaps TRBD2 (5 bases). The length of the CDR3 is 15 residues. Trimming cost V 3 bases and J 4 bases, with 15 bases left between them. CDR1 is LNHNV and CDR2 is YYDKDF in the germline V gene (reference sequence).

V usage is TRBV7-9 and J usage is TRBJ2-3; 11 bases are shared with TRBD2. The V gene end was trimmed by 11 bases and the J gene end by 2 bases; junction bases not matched to a gene: 9. The CDR3 contains 15 residues. Germline V CDR1 and CDR2: SEHNR, FQNEAQ (reference sequence). The CDR3 region is CAYPTSGGDTDTQYF. The DNA for the CDR3 is TGTGCCTACCCCACTAGCGGGGGAGACACAGATACGCAGTATTTT.

The chain uses TRBV10-2 and TRBJ1-5; 10 bases are a match to TRBD1. Per germline, CDR1 WSHSY and CDR2 SAAADI. J was trimmed by 1 base and V by 0 bases; bases with no gene match: 9. The CDR3 has 19 amino acids. The DNA of the CDR3 is TGCGCCAGCAGTGAGTCGTCATGGACAGGGGGTGCGAGCAATCAGCCCCAGCATTTT. Its translation: CASSESSWTGGASNQPQHF.

Sample share makes this clone medium-sized (0.01 to 0.1%). This chain links TRBV7-2 with TRBJ2-1, with TRBD1 as a possible D gene (6 bases). The CDR3 has 13 residues. V lost 1 base and J 8 bases, leaving 9 bases between the germline ends. Germline CDR1 is SGHTA and CDR2 is FQGNSA. In DNA, the CDR3 is TGTGCCAGCAGCTTAGACAGGGTCGATGAGCAGTTCTTC. This translates into CASSLDRVDEQFF.